This T cell receptor beta chain appears in the sequencing data of a study of shared clonotypes between healthy human individuals. Points from the study as a whole: What naive subsets generally showed was a larger estimated richness than memory subsets showed.

Those who donated, Caucasian adults without exception, all lived in Nashville, Tennessee. A note on this clone: The antigen is undetermined.

Several immunoSEQ plates received, in even portions, the genomic DNA of each subset. Produced via immunoSEQ multiplex PCR; TCRdb's table is partial and in-frame only. The sample lists around 2.5 million clones, 93% occurring once. V gave up 2 bases and J gave up 3 bases; unmatched junction bases: 0. CDR1 is SGDLS, CDR2 YYNGEE, per germline. The CDR3 totals 13 residues. The source is a man aged 18 to 29 in good health. Some clones in this sample may be carry-over from other donors' samples. Sequencing was carried out using naive CD4+ T cells from PBMCs. The subset was: CD45RA+ positively selected. This chain connects TRBV9 to TRBJ2-5, with 8 bases aligning to TRBD2. The CDR3 region is CASSVGLEETQYF. The CDR3 DNA follows: TGTGCCAGCAGCGTGGGACTAGAAGAGACCCAGTACTTC.